These T cell receptor beta chains were read from a single sample in a study of blood T cells in healthy people across ages. TCRdb re-called the 5' RACE reads through MiXCR, storing one row per CDR3 protein. Of about 1.8 million distinct CDR3 sequences listed, just under 50% are singletons. The sequenced sample was blood. All receptors derive from a woman aged 40 to 50 in good health. Each CDR3 is given with its conserved first and last residue. Fields, in order: clone size, V gene, J gene, D gene, CDR3 DNA, CDR3 protein. A D gene is named only where the DNA matches it firmly. Only part of the rows carry a size: once, few, many, or a class if the clone is expanded.

>-|TRBV29-1|TRBJ1-2|-
TGCAGCGTTGAACCTACAGGGCACTATGGCTACACCTTC
CSVEPTGHYGYTF
>-|TRBV7-2|TRBJ1-2|-
TGTGCCAGCAGGACCCGTACGGGGGGCGGCTATGGCTACACCTTC
CASRTRTGGGYGYTF
>few|TRBV18|TRBJ1-2|-
TGTGCCAGCTCACCCGCGGGGGCGGATGGCTACACCTTC
CASSPAGADGYTF
>few|TRBV7-8|TRBJ2-7|-
TGTGCCAGCAGCTACCCCCGATTGGAGAGCTCCTACGAGCAGTACTTC
CASSYPRLESSYEQYF
>-|TRBV6-2/TRBV6-3|TRBJ1-6|-
TGTGCCAGCAGTTACGTCCGGGGGGTTAATTCACCCCTCCACTTT
CASSYVRGVNSPLHF
>-|TRBV2|TRBJ1-2|-
TGTGCCAGCAGTGATACGAGAGCTAACTATGGCTACACCTTC
CASSDTRANYGYTF
>-|TRBV2|TRBJ2-5|-
TGTGCCAGCAGTTTCCGGACCGCCTCAAAGACCCAGTACTTC
CASSFRTASKTQYF
>-|TRBV12-3/TRBV12-4|TRBJ1-2|-
TGTGCCAGCAGGGACCGTCAGGAGGACAGCTATGGCTACACCTTC
CASRDRQEDSYGYTF
>-|TRBV7-7|TRBJ2-5|TRBD2
TGTGCTAGCAGCAGAAGACTAGCGGGGAACGGCGAGACCCAGTACTTC
CASSRRLAGNGETQYF
>-|TRBV20-1|TRBJ2-1|TRBD2
TGCAGTGCTAGTCCGCGCGGGGGGGCTTCAGGGCAGTTCTTC
CSASPRGGASGQFF